The 14 T cell receptor beta chains listed next were all sequenced from one sample in a study of cytomegalovirus exposure and HLA in healthy donors. With 60 Vbeta and 13 Jbeta primers, the PCR was carried out. TCRdb keeps only in-frame clones here, not all; method: immunoSEQ multiplex PCR. The sample lists approximately 190,000 clones, about four fifths occurring once. Sequenced input: PBMCs. All receptors derive from a woman aged 25 to 39 in good health and CMV-seropositive.

The V and J genes are TRBV2 and TRBJ2-3, with a weak D call TRBD2 (6 bases). Germline loops: CDR1 SNHLY, CDR2 FYNNEI. The V end was cut by 7 bases, the J end by 2 bases, with 16 bases between. The CDR3 consists of 15 residues. The CDR3 loop reads CASKLRDSDTDTQYF. DNA of the CDR3: TGTGCCAGCAAACTCCGGGACTCTGACACAGATACGCAGTATTTT.

V gene TRBV28 combines with J gene TRBJ2-5; a possible D gene is TRBD2 (6 bases). The CDR3 contains 14 residues. Germline lookup yields CDR1 MDHEN and CDR2 SYDVKM. Trimming removed 6 bases from V and 2 bases from J, with 13 bases in between. The CDR3 loop reads CASRRLGGQETQYF. The CDR3, as DNA: TGTGCCAGCAGGCGACTTGGGGGGCAAGAGACCCAGTACTTC.

The rearrangement uses TRBV19 and TRBJ2-7; D gene unclear. The V gene lost 4 bases and the J gene lost 2 bases, with 6 bases spanning the gap. The CDR3 contains 12 residues. Germline CDR1 reads LNHDA; CDR2 reads SQIVND (reference sequence). CDR3 loop: CASSNFAYEQYF. The CDR3 nucleotides read TGTGCCAGTAGTAACTTCGCCTACGAGCAGTACTTC.

The gene calls are TRBV19 and TRBJ1-5, with D possibly being TRBD1 (6 bases). This CDR3 spans 13 amino acids. The V gene's germline CDR1 is LNHDA and CDR2 SQIVND (reference sequence). Trimming removed 10 bases from V and 7 bases from J, with 17 bases in between. The DNA of the CDR3 is TGTGCCACGGGATTGGGGGCGGAACAGCCCCAGCATTTT. Translated, it gives CATGLGAEQPQHF.

The chain is built from TRBV6-6 and TRBJ1-2, with D unclear. The CDR3 spans 10 residues. CDR1 and CDR2 from the germline V gene are MNHNY and SVGAGI (reference sequence). The germline V and J ends were trimmed by 5 bases and 8 bases, with 6 bases remaining between them. CDR3 sequence: CASSESGYTF. CDR3 nucleotides: TGTGCCAGCAGTGAAAGCGGCTACACCTTC.

The chain couples TRBV7-6 to TRBJ2-7, with D possibly matching TRBD2 (6 bases). V lost 1 base to trimming and J lost 6 bases, with 16 bases between them. Germline CDR1 is SGHVS and CDR2 is FNYEAQ. This CDR3 contains 15 residues. The CDR3 region is CASSLVPGTGVEQYF. The CDR3 nucleotides are TGTGCCAGCAGCTTAGTTCCGGGAACGGGGGTCGAGCAGTACTTC. The complete variable domain, with remaining parts taken from reference TRBV7-6 and TRBJ2-7, reads GAGVSQSPRYKVTKRGQDVALRCDPISGHVSLYWYRQALGQGPEFLTYFNYEAQQDKSGLPNDRFSAERPEGSISTLTIQRTEQRDSAMYRCASSLVPGTGVEQYFGPGTRLTVT.

There are a few counts of this clone. CDR3 bases: TGTGCCAGCAGTTTACCTACGGACGGGAGCTCCTACGAGCAGTACTTC. Protein product: CASSLPTDGSSYEQYF. This chain links TRBV28 with TRBJ2-7; a possible D gene is TRBD2 (6 bases). CDR1 MDHEN and CDR2 SYDVKM come from the germline V gene. Between the trimmed V and J ends, which lost 2 bases and 0 bases, there was a span of 14 bases. The CDR3 runs 16 residues.

This chain uses TRBV6-5 with TRBJ2-7; 7 bases match TRBD1. The ends lost 6 bases at V and 4 bases at J; junction bases unmatched: 6. This CDR3 contains 13 residues. CDR1 is MNHEY, CDR2 SVGAGI, per germline. The CDR3, as DNA: TGTGCCAGCAGGCCCCAGGGGGTGTACGAGCAGTACTTC. Translating it yields CASRPQGVYEQYF.

Many counts were recorded for this clone. This chain joins TRBV30 and TRBJ1-2; D gene unclear. V was pared by 2 bases and J by 0 bases, with 10 bases between. There are 14 residues in the CDR3. The germline CDR1 and CDR2 sequences are GTSNPN and SVGIG (reference sequence). The CDR3: CAWSFPIANYGYTF. CDR3 bases: TGTGCCTGGAGTTTTCCCATAGCTAACTATGGCTACACCTTC. The full variable domain, rest sourced from reference TRBV30 and TRBJ1-2, is SQTIHQWPATLVQPVGSPLSLECTVEGTSNPNLYWYRQAAGRGLQLLFYSVGIGQISSEVPQNLSASRPQDRQFILSSKKLLLSDSGFYLCAWSFPIANYGYTFGSGTRLTVV.

The V call is TRBV19, the J call TRBJ2-1; 7 bases are shared with TRBD2. There are 16 residues in the CDR3. The germline gives CDR1 LNHDA, CDR2 SQIVND (reference sequence). Trimming at V came to 4 bases and at J to 7 bases, leaving 13 bases not matched to a gene. CDR3: CASSRGGGERNNEQFF. CDR3 nucleotide sequence: TGTGCCAGTAGTAGGGGGGGAGGGGAAAGGAATAATGAGCAGTTCTTC.

V is TRBV11-3 and J is TRBJ1-1, with TRBD1 matching over 8 bases. The CDR3 is made up of 15 amino acids. V lost 4 bases, J lost 4 bases, and 8 bases stayed unmatched. CDR1 is SGHNT, CDR2 YENEEA, per germline. The CDR3 coding sequence is TGTGCCAGCAGCTCCCAGACAGGGGAAGGCACTGAAGCTTTCTTT. The encoded protein is CASSSQTGEGTEAFF.

The chain has TRBV11-2 and TRBJ2-7, with 9 bases fitting TRBD1. V was clipped by 2 bases and J by 3 bases; unmatched bases: 8. Per germline, CDR1 SGHAT and CDR2 FQNNGV. This CDR3 has 16 residues. CDR3 coding DNA: TGTGCCAGCAGCTTACCCGCCGGGACAGGGTACTACGAGCAGTACTTC. It codes for CASSLPAGTGYYEQYF.

The chain has TRBV11-2 and TRBJ2-7; TRBD1 aligns across 8 bases. The trim removed 1 base at V and 5 bases at J, leaving 4 bases unmatched. Germline values: CDR1 SGHAT, CDR2 FQNNGV. This CDR3 has 14 amino acids. The CDR3 here is CASSLVAGGDEQYF. CDR3 coding DNA: TGTGCCAGCAGCTTAGTAGCAGGGGGCGACGAGCAGTACTTC.

The gene calls are TRBV5-6 and TRBJ2-1, with TRBD2 identical over 9 bases. This CDR3 comprises 15 residues. Trimming took 2 bases from V and 3 from J; bases not matched to a gene: 3. Per germline, CDR1 SGHDT and CDR2 YYEEEE. The CDR3 DNA reads as TGTGCCAGCAGCTTTTCAGCGGGAGGCTACAATGAGCAGTTCTTC. Amino acids: CASSFSAGGYNEQFF.